The subject of this entry is one TCR beta chain. These data come from a study of blood T cell repertoires in COVID-19. Authors' methods: The authors estimated nucleated cell counts from reference gene primer amplification. Clones were read by immunoSEQ multiplex PCR, and TCRdb kept only the in-frame ones, dropping some. V and J calls plus clone size are reproduced from that table; the DNA served to infer D and trimming. The sample includes approximately 240,000 clones, 80% to 90% of them seen just once. V trimming: 2 bases; J trimming: 9 bases; junction bases outside the gene matches: 9. This CDR3 region has 14 residues. The V gene's germline CDR1 is MNHEY and CDR2 SVGEGT.

The material sequenced was peripheral blood. The chain carries TRBV6-2 or TRBV6-3 and TRBJ1-2, with 7 bases matching TRBD1. The sequence was collected from an older woman who had recovered from COVID-19. CDR3: CASSYIRQGFSYTF. Here the CDR3 DNA reads TGTGCCAGCAGTTACATCAGACAGGGCTTCAGCTACACCTTC.